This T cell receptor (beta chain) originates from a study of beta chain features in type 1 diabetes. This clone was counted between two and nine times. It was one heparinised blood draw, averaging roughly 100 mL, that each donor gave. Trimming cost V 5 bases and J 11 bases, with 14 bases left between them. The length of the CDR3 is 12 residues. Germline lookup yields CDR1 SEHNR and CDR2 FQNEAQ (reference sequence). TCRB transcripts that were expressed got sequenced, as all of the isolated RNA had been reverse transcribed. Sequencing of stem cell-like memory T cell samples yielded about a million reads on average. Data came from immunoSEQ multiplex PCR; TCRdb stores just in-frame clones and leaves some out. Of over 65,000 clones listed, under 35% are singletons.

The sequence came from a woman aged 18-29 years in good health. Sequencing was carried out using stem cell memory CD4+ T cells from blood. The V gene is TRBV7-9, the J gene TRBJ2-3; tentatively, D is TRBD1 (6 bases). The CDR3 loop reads CASSPTQDRQYF. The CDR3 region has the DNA TGTGCCAGCAGCCCTACGCAGGACAGGCAGTATTTT.